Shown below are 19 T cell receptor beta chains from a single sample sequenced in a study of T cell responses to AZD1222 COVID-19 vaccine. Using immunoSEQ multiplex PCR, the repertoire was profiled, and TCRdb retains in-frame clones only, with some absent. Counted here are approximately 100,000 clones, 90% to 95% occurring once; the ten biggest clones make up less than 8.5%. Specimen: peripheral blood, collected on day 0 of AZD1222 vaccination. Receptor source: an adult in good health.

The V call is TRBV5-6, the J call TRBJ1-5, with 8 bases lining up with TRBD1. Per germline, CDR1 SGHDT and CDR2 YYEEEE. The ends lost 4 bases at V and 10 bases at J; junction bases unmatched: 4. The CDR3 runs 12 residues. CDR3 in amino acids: CASSPGQGPQHF. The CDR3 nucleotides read TGTGCCAGCAGCCCCGGACAGGGTCCCCAGCATTTT.

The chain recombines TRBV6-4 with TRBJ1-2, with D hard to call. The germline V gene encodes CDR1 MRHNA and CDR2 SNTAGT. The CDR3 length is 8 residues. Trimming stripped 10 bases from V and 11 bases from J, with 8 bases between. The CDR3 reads CATRGYTF. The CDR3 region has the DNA TGTGCCACCCGGGGATACACCTTC.

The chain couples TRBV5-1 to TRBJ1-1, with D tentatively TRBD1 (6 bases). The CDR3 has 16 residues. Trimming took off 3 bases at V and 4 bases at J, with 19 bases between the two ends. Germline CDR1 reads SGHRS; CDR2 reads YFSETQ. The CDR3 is CASSSLGGLGSTEAFF. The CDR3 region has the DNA TGCGCCAGCAGCTCCCTGGGGGGGCTCGGTAGCACTGAAGCTTTCTTT.

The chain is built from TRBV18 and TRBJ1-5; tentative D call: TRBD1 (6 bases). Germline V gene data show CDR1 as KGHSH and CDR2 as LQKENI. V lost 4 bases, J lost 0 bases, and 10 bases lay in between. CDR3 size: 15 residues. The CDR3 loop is CASSQQGISNQPQHF. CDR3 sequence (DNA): TGTGCCAGCTCACAACAGGGCATTAGCAATCAGCCCCAGCATTTT.

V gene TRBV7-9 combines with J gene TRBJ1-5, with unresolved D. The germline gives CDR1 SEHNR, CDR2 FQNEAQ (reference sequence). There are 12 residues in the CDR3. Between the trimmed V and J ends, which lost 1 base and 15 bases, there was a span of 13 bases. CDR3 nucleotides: TGTGCCAGCAGCTTAGGGGGTTCCGCTTTGCATTTT. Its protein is CASSLGGSALHF. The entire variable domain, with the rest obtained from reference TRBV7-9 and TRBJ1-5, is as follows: DTGVSQNPRHKITKRGQNVTFRCDPISEHNRLYWYRQTLGQGPEFLTYFQNEAQLEKSRLLSDRFSAERPKGSFSTLEIQRTEQGDSAMYLCASSLGGSALHFGDGTRLSIL.

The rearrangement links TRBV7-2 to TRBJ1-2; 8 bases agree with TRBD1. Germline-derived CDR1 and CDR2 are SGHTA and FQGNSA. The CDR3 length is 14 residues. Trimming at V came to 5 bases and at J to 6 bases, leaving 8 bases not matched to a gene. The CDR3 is CASSPRDRRHGYTF. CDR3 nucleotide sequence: TGTGCCAGCAGCCCGAGGGACAGGCGTCATGGCTACACCTTC.

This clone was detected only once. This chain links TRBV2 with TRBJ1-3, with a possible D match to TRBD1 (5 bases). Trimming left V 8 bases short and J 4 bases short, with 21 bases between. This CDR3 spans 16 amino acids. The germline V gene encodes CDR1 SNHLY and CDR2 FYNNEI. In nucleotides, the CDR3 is TGTGCCAGCCGGCGGGGGGGACTTATGGGAGGAAACACCATATATTTT. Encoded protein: CASRRGGLMGGNTIYF.

Written as DNA, the CDR3 is TGCGCCAGCAGTGACGGGCGGGCTACGCAGTATTTT. Translating it yields CASSDGRATQYF. The V call is TRBV10-1, the J call TRBJ2-3; tentative D call: TRBD2 (5 bases). The germline V and J ends were trimmed by 3 bases and 8 bases, with 9 bases remaining between them. CDR3 size: 12 residues. The germline gives CDR1 WNHNN, CDR2 SYGVQD (reference sequence).

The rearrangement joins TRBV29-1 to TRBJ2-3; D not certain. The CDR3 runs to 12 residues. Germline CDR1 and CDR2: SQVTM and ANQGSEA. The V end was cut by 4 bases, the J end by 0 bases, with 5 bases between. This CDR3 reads CSVAGSTDTQYF. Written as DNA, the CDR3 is TGCAGCGTTGCCGGGAGCACAGATACGCAGTATTTT.

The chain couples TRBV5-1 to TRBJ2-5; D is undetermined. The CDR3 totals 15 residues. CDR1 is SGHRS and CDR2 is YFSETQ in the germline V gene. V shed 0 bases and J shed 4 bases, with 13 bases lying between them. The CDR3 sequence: CASSLVGSPIETQYF. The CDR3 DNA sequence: TGCGCCAGCAGCTTGGTAGGCAGTCCGATAGAGACCCAGTACTTC.

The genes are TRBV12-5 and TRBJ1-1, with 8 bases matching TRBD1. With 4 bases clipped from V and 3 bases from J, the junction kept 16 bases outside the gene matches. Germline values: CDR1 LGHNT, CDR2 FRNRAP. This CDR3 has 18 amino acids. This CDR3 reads CASGSRQGAPLEDTEAFF. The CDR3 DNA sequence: TGTGCTAGTGGTTCCCGGCAGGGGGCCCCCCTGGAGGACACTGAAGCTTTCTTT.

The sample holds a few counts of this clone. The CDR3 DNA reads as TGTGCCAGCAGTTCGGGACAGGGGAACACTGAAGCTTTCTTT. It codes for CASSSGQGNTEAFF. The chain has TRBV6-5 and TRBJ1-1; 9 bases line up with TRBD1. Germline assignment: CDR1 MNHEY and CDR2 SVGAGI. The ends lost 4 bases at V and 1 base at J; junction bases unmatched: 1. The CDR3 sequence is 14 residues long.

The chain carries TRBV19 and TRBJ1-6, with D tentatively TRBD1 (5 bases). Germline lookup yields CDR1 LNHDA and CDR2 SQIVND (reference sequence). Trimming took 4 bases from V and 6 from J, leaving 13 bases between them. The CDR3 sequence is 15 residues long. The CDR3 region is CASSTTWGSNSPLHF. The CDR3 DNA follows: TGTGCCAGTAGTACGACATGGGGGTCTAATTCACCCCTCCACTTT.

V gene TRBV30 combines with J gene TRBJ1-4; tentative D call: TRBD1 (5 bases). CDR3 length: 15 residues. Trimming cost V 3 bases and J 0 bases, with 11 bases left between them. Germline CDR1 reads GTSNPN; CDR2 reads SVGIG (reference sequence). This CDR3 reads CAWRAGQTTNEKLFF. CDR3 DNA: TGTGCCTGGAGGGCAGGACAAACAACTAATGAAAAACTGTTTTTT.

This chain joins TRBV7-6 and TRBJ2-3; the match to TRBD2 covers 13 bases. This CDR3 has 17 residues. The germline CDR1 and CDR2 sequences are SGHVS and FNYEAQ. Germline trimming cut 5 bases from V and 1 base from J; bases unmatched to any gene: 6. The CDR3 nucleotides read TGTGCCAGCAGCCCCTCCGGACTAGCGGGGGGCACAGATACGCAGTATTTT. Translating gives CASSPSGLAGGTDTQYF.

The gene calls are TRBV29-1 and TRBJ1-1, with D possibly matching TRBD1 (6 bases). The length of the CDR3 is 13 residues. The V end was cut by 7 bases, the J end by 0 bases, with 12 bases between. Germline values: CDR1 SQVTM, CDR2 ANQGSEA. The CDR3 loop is CSGRQVLNTEAFF. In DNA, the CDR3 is TGCAGCGGGCGACAGGTTTTGAACACTGAAGCTTTCTTT. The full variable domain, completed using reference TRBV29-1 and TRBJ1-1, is SAVISQKPSRDICQRGTSLTIQCQVDSQVTMMFWYRQQPGQSLTLIATANQGSEATYESGFVIDKFPISRPNLTFSTLTVSNMSPEDSSIYLCSGRQVLNTEAFFGQGTRLTVV.

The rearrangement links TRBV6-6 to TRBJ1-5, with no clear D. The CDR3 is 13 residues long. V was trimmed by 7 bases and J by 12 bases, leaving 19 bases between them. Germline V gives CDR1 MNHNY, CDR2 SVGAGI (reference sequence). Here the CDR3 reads CASNSDGLGIQHF. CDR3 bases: TGTGCCAGCAATTCAGATGGCCTGGGAATCCAGCATTTT.

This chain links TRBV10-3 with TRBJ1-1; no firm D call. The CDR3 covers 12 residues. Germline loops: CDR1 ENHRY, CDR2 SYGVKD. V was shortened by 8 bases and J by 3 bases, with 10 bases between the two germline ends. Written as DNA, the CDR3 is TGTGCCATCTCCGGGGAGTACACTGAAGCTTTCTTT. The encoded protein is CAISGEYTEAFF.

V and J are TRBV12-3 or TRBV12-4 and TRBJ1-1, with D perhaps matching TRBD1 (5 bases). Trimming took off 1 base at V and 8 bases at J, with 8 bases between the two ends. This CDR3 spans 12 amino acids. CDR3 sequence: CASSLDRTEAFF. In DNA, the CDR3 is TGTGCCAGCAGTTTAGACAGGACGGAAGCTTTCTTT.